The entry below gives a single T cell receptor beta chain sequence along with its context. This clonotype was picked up many times. It lacks a known antigen. Base-call qualities are not available, and no considerably larger clone is one nucleotide away. These data come from a study of T cells in Graves' hyperthyroidism and ophthalmopathy (dated by TCRdb to the late 2010s). About the investigation overall: Peripheral blood samples were taken at the time of initial diagnosis, prior to any treatment. TCR V-J signatures able to tell the groups apart were searched for in a discovery cohort of 95 or so patients, of whom about 40 had Graves' ophthalmopathy and 57 had stable Graves' hyperthyroidism. An independent validation cohort of 18 to 20 hyperthyroidism patients and about 16 patients who later progressed to ophthalmopathy tested prospective prediction of ophthalmopathy. For training and testing, the 100 or so patients in the discovery cohort were randomly divided in a 7:3 ratio. In roughly six Graves' hyperthyroidism patients, the study also compared T-cell repertoires from thyroid tissue with T-cell repertoires from blood. After blood sampling, hyperthyroidism patients were treated with methimazole at a starting dose of 30 mg daily, and ophthalmopathy patients were treated with high-dose intravenous methylprednisolone. According to the paper, TCR Vbeta CDR3 sequencing was carried out on approximately 140 peripheral blood samples, which came from approximately 41 ophthalmopathy, under 85 hyperthyroidism and about 17 progressor patients.

Paper-wide results and their limitations: During validation, the model predicted progression to ophthalmopathy a median of about 6.3 months ahead of onset, with more than 60% sensitivity and more than 72% specificity. Sample size was not statistically predetermined, and blinding of investigators to group allocation was not performed. A model built on a 13 V-J signature distinguished ophthalmopathy from stable hyperthyroidism, reaching about 88% sensitivity and approximately 81% specificity in cross-validation and 80%/75% in testing. Blood samples also contained most of the expanded thyroid clonotypes (frequency above 0.001), which suggests that blood repertoires may reflect thyroid immune responses.

Amplification of TCR beta CDR3 regions was carried out from RNA transcripts. For the first round of RT-PCR on the TCR CDR3, the HTBI primer set was used together with the Qiagen OneStep RT-PCR kit. Libraries were constructed in a second round of multiplex PCR, after which size selection and purification were performed. The libraries were sequenced on an Illumina HiSeq2000 using paired-end 100 bp reads. In the original analysis: SOAPnuke was used to process the raw data, with reads discarded if the reads contained adapters or uncalled bases, had a mean Phred below 15, or lacked an exact constant-primer or identifier match. COPE v1.2.5 was used to merge high-quality paired reads, and clonotypes were defined as unique nucleotide sequences. Clonotypes were aligned to IMGT TRBV, TRBD and TRBJ reference segments using MiTCR v1.1. The analysis included only V-J combinations with a frequency above 0.0001, which together covered over 98% of the repertoires. A TCS score was defined as the ratio between F50 (clonal expansion) and ExV (chaos), using BLOSUM62-based TCRdist between CDR3 peptides within each V-J. Welch's t-statistics and random forest reduced roughly 530 V-J features to 10 to 15, which were used in a naive Bayes classifier (R e1071). TCRdb's own reprocessing of the public reads used fastp at Q25 and MiXCR and kept productive beta chains. Each entry is one CDR3 protein sequence, shown with its most common DNA and genes. TCRdb's processing, not the study's, gives the V and J calls here. The sample table records nearly 600,000 distinct CDR3 sequences; approximately 15% of these occur just once. The top ten constitute about 6.6% of the sample.

Moderately to severely active disease, a Clinical Activity Score of at least 3, a NOSPECS grade of at least 4, and a duration under 3 months were present in ophthalmopathy patients. The study excluded patients with uncontrolled infections, other autoimmune diseases, pregnancy or lactation. Diagnoses were based on clinical symptoms, serum thyroxine and TRAb, thyroid ultrasound and orbital computed tomography. PBMCs were isolated from 10 ml of fresh peripheral blood by Ficoll-Paque density gradient centrifugation. Total RNA was extracted using Trizol reagent, and RNA quality was assessed on an Agilent 2100 Bioanalyzer. Trimming leaves V shorter by 5 bases and J shorter by 7 bases, with the junction holding 15 bases beyond the gene matches. The germline V gene yields SGHVS for CDR1 and FQNEAQ for CDR2. The CDR3 has 16 amino acids, counting the end cysteine and phenylalanine. The sequence is cut down to CDR3 DNA, 48 bases in frame from base 1.

The V and J segments used are TRBV7-8 and TRBJ2-5; 8 bases in between match TRBD2. Specimen: blood. The origin of this receptor is a woman aged 18 to 35 with Graves' ophthalmopathy. The base sequence is TGTGCCAGCAGCCCTAATAAAGCGGGAGAGGGCGGGACCCAGTACTTC. It is translated as CASSPNKAGEGGTQYF.